The 29 T cell receptor beta chains in this list originate from one sample, sequenced in a study of T cells after somatic rescue of genetic block. Libraries were prepared by immunoSEQ multiplex PCR; TCRdb keeps only in-frame clonotypes and omits some of them. The sample lists 10,000 to 15,000 clones; roughly two thirds were seen once. Source material: peripheral blood mononuclear cells (PBMCs). Receptor source: a boy aged 5-17 years.

This clone was counted only a few times. This chain joins TRBV12-5 and TRBJ2-3; tentatively, D is TRBD1 or TRBD2 (5 bases each). V was cut by 1 base and J by 0 bases, with 17 bases left in between. Germline lookup yields CDR1 LGHNT and CDR2 FRNRAP. This CDR3 has 18 residues. In DNA, the CDR3 is TGTGCTAGTGGTTTGGAGAGCAGGGAGTTCTCTAGCACAGATACGCAGTATTTT. It is translated as CASGLESREFSSTDTQYF.

The V call is TRBV5-1, the J call TRBJ2-3; D gene uncertain. The CDR3 is 14 amino acids. Trimming cost V 3 bases and J 4 bases, with 12 bases left between them. Germline CDR1 is SGHRS and CDR2 is YFSETQ. CDR3 bases: TGCGCCAGCAGCTCCCTTCCGGGCCCAGATACGCAGTATTTT. As protein: CASSSLPGPDTQYF.

This sequence joins TRBV9 and TRBJ1-1; D is ambiguous. The CDR3 sequence is 14 residues long. Trimming pared 0 bases from V and 4 bases from J, leaving 10 bases between. Germline CDR1 SGDLS, CDR2 YYNGEE. The CDR3 nucleotides are TGTGCCAGCAGCGTAGCAGGAACGATCACTGAAGCTTTCTTT. This sequence encodes CASSVAGTITEAFF.

This clone is medium-sized within its sample. This chain links TRBV10-3 with TRBJ2-1, with D uncertain. Trimming removed 0 bases from V and 6 bases from J, with 12 bases in between. The germline gives CDR1 ENHRY, CDR2 SYGVKD. The CDR3 covers 15 residues. CDR3 bases: TGTGCCATCAGTGAGTCGGAAGTGATAATCAATGAGCAGTTCTTC. Amino acids: CAISESEVIINEQFF.

In this sample, this clone turned up once. The chain uses TRBV9 and TRBJ2-5, with TRBD1 matching over 7 bases. The V gene end was trimmed by 0 bases and the J gene end by 4 bases; junction bases not matched to a gene: 6. Germline V gene data show CDR1 as SGDLS and CDR2 as YYNGEE. This CDR3 spans 15 amino acids. CDR3 residues: CASSVGATGVETQYF. The CDR3, as DNA: TGTGCCAGCAGCGTAGGCGCTACAGGGGTAGAGACCCAGTACTTC.

This chain connects TRBV7-8 to TRBJ2-3; D ambiguous. The germline V gene encodes CDR1 SGHVS and CDR2 FQNEAQ. V lost 0 bases and J 1 base, leaving 11 bases between the germline ends. The CDR3 extends over 16 amino acids. The DNA for the CDR3 is TGTGCCAGCAGCTTAGCGTGGACCAGAGGCACAGATACGCAGTATTTT. The encoded protein is CASSLAWTRGTDTQYF.

The genes are TRBV4-1 and TRBJ2-7; TRBD1 might be the D (6 bases). The CDR3 contains 15 residues. The V and J ends lost 1 base and 2 bases respectively, with 12 bases between them. Germline V gene data show CDR1 as MGHRA and CDR2 as YSYEKL. The CDR3 spells CASSQGIQGPYEQYF. In nucleotides, the CDR3 is TGCGCCAGCAGCCAAGGAATACAGGGACCCTACGAGCAGTACTTC.

This clone was observed a few times. The chain combines TRBV5-4 with TRBJ2-1, with 8 bases fitting TRBD2. This CDR3 comprises 15 residues. After removal of 1 base from V and 7 bases from J, the junction contained 7 bases not matched to a gene. Germline V CDR1 and CDR2: SGHNT, YYREEE (reference sequence). The CDR3 region is CASSLPGGLRNEQFF. In DNA, the CDR3 is TGTGCCAGCAGCTTGCCGGGGGGGCTGAGAAATGAGCAGTTCTTC.

This clone was picked up a small number of times. The chain couples TRBV28 to TRBJ2-1; D gene uncertain. The V end was cut by 2 bases, the J end by 10 bases, with 12 bases between. Germline CDR1 reads MDHEN; CDR2 reads SYDVKM. The CDR3 has 13 amino acids. This CDR3 is CASSLEVRTEQFF. The CDR3 region has the DNA TGTGCCAGCAGTTTAGAGGTAAGGACCGAGCAGTTCTTC.

The rearrangement uses TRBV6-5 and TRBJ1-3, with 8 bases matching TRBD1. CDR3 length: 14 amino acids. The trim removed 5 bases at V and 4 bases at J, leaving 4 bases unmatched. Germline values: CDR1 MNHEY, CDR2 SVGAGI. Here the CDR3 reads CASSRQGYGNTIYF. The CDR3 coding sequence is TGTGCCAGCAGTCGACAGGGGTACGGAAACACCATATATTTT.

The sample holds a few counts of this clone. This chain links TRBV7-6 with TRBJ1-2; 9 positions match TRBD1. CDR1 and CDR2 from the germline V gene are SGHVS and FNYEAQ. The length of the CDR3 is 14 residues. With 3 bases clipped from V and 8 bases from J, the junction kept 7 bases outside the gene matches. The CDR3, as DNA: TGTGCCAGCAGCTTTACGGGACAGGGTGCGGGCTACACCTTC. It encodes CASSFTGQGAGYTF.

The V call is TRBV6-5, the J call TRBJ1-2; tentatively, D is TRBD1 (5 bases). Germline CDR1 is MNHEY and CDR2 is SVGAGI. CDR3 length: 14 residues. V shed 6 bases and J shed 2 bases, with 13 bases lying between them. The CDR3 sequence is CASRRQGHNYGYTF. In DNA, the CDR3 is TGTGCCAGCAGACGCCAGGGCCACAACTATGGCTACACCTTC.

The rearrangement links TRBV6-5 to TRBJ1-2, with 7 nucleotides matching TRBD1. The germline V gene has CDR1 MNHEY and CDR2 SVGAGI. Trimming at V came to 8 bases and at J to 4 bases, leaving 10 bases not matched to a gene. The CDR3 is 14 amino acids. Here the CDR3 DNA reads TGTGCCAGCGGGGTTCGGACAGGAGGCTATGGCTACACCTTC. Translating gives CASGVRTGGYGYTF.

The genes are TRBV18 and TRBJ2-7; unclear D gene. The CDR3 consists of 13 residues. The V end was cut by 4 bases, the J end by 2 bases, with 9 bases between. The germline V gene has CDR1 KGHSH and CDR2 LQKENI. The DNA for the CDR3 is TGTGCCAGCTCACTACCGAGCGCCTACGAGCAGTACTTC. Its translation: CASSLPSAYEQYF.

The J gene is TRBJ2-6, the V gene TRBV6-1; tentatively, D is TRBD1 (5 bases). The length of the CDR3 is 16 residues. Germline CDR1 is MNHNS and CDR2 is SASEGT. Trimming stripped 4 bases from V and 0 bases from J, with 10 bases between. In DNA form, the CDR3 reads TGTGCCAGCAGTGCGTGGCAGGGCTCTGGGGCCAACGTCCTGACTTTC. Its protein is CASSAWQGSGANVLTF.

This clone turned up a few times. The V gene is TRBV7-2, the J gene TRBJ2-7; 7 nucleotides line up with TRBD1. The CDR3 extends over 15 amino acids. Germline assignment: CDR1 SGHTA and CDR2 FQGNSA. With 6 bases clipped from V and 0 bases from J, the junction kept 8 bases outside the gene matches. The CDR3: CASRIGGTASYEQYF. The CDR3 DNA reads as TGTGCCAGCAGGATAGGTGGGACAGCCTCCTACGAGCAGTACTTC.

This clone was picked up a small number of times. V is TRBV10-3 and J is TRBJ2-1; D is perhaps TRBD1 (6 bases). Per germline, CDR1 ENHRY and CDR2 SYGVKD. Trimming cost V 3 bases and J 3 bases, with 18 bases left between them. CDR3 length: 17 amino acids. The CDR3 DNA follows: TGTGCCATCAGTGACTCGCCTGGGGGCGGAATCTACAATGAGCAGTTCTTC. It codes for CAISDSPGGGIYNEQFF.

This clone was recorded once. The chain couples TRBV7-8 to TRBJ1-5; TRBD1 is a possible D gene (6 bases). Trimming took off 4 bases at V and 0 bases at J, with 16 bases between the two ends. Germline V lookup: CDR1 SGHVS, CDR2 FQNEAQ. This CDR3 is 17 amino acids long. The CDR3 loop is CASSSPGGADSNQPQHF. In DNA form, the CDR3 reads TGTGCCAGCAGCTCCCCTGGGGGGGCCGATAGCAATCAGCCCCAGCATTTT.

This rearrangement joins TRBV10-3 to TRBJ2-1; D unresolved. Germline V gene lookup returns CDR1 ENHRY and CDR2 SYGVKD. Between the trimmed V and J ends, which lost 0 bases and 10 bases, there was a span of 13 bases. The CDR3 covers 14 residues. The CDR3, as DNA: TGTGCCATCAGTGAGTCGGAAGGCAGGTCGGAGCAGTTCTTC. Amino acid sequence: CAISESEGRSEQFF.

The chain has TRBV6-5 and TRBJ1-2; D call uncertain. From germline, CDR1 is MNHEY and CDR2 SVGAGI. The CDR3 covers 16 residues. Trimming removed 0 bases at V and 0 bases at J, with 11 bases between. In DNA form, the CDR3 reads TGTGCCAGCAGTTACTCCGGGGTTCGATCTAACTATGGCTACACCTTC. Residues: CASSYSGVRSNYGYTF.

The chain uses TRBV27 and TRBJ2-3, with 13 bases fitting TRBD2. The CDR3 sequence is 16 residues long. The J segment lost 3 bases and the V segment lost 5 bases, leaving 5 bases of the junction unmatched. Germline CDR1 reads MNHEY; CDR2 reads SMNVEV (reference sequence). The CDR3 DNA is TGTGCCAGCAGTCCCAGGACTAGCGGGAGTACAGATACGCAGTATTTT. Its translation is CASSPRTSGSTDTQYF.

V usage is TRBV28 and J usage is TRBJ2-7; D unresolved. Deletions cut 0 bases from V and 5 bases from J, with 14 bases between. The CDR3 is 15 amino acids. Germline CDR1 reads MDHEN; CDR2 reads SYDVKM. The CDR3 reads CASSLWAGLRHEQYF. DNA for the CDR3: TGTGCCAGCAGTTTATGGGCAGGTTTGCGCCACGAGCAGTACTTC.

This chain links TRBV6-9 with TRBJ2-1; D might be TRBD1 or TRBD2, each matching 5 bases. V shed 3 bases and J shed 6 bases, with 18 bases lying between them. This CDR3 comprises 16 residues. The germline gives CDR1 MNHGY, CDR2 SVAAGI. The CDR3 DNA reads TGTGCCAGCAGTTACCCGCCGGGACCCCGGCGCAATGAGCAGTTCTTC. Translating gives CASSYPPGPRRNEQFF.

The rearrangement joins TRBV10-3 to TRBJ1-5, with a possible D match to TRBD1 (5 bases). The CDR3 loop spans 16 amino acids. The V end was cut by 0 bases, the J end by 1 base, with 10 bases between. Germline V lookup: CDR1 ENHRY, CDR2 SYGVKD. The chain's CDR3 is CAISESWGGSNQPQHF. The CDR3 coding sequence is TGTGCCATCAGTGAGTCATGGGGGGGGAGCAATCAGCCCCAGCATTTT.

The genes are TRBV7-8 and TRBJ2-7, with D unclear. V gave up 1 base and J gave up 6 bases, with 10 bases separating them. The CDR3 is 13 amino acids. Germline CDR1 and CDR2: SGHVS and FQNEAQ. The CDR3: CASSLGANPEQYF. Here the CDR3 DNA reads TGTGCCAGCAGCTTAGGGGCCAACCCCGAGCAGTACTTC.

The chain couples TRBV7-3 to TRBJ1-6; no clear D gene. The CDR3 has 13 residues. From germline, CDR1 is SGHTA and CDR2 FQGTGA. V was cut by 5 bases and J by 7 bases, with 9 bases left in between. The CDR3 nucleotides are TGTGCCAGCAGCCGTGGGCCAAATTCACCCCTCCACTTT. This gives the protein CASSRGPNSPLHF.

The chain links TRBV19 to TRBJ2-7; TRBD2 aligns across 9 bases. V dropped 6 bases and J dropped 2; count of bases not matched to a gene: 8. This CDR3 spans 15 amino acids. Germline CDR1 LNHDA, CDR2 SQIVND (reference sequence). The CDR3 reads CASSAAGGNPYEQYF. For the CDR3, the DNA is TGTGCCAGTAGCGCCGCGGGAGGGAATCCCTACGAGCAGTACTTC.

The CDR3 coding sequence is TGTGCCAGCAGTTACTCGACGGTCTCTGGGGCCAACGTCCTGACTTTC. Encoded protein: CASSYSTVSGANVLTF. The V and J genes are TRBV6-5 and TRBJ2-6; D ambiguous. Germline CDR1 reads MNHEY; CDR2 reads SVGAGI. The CDR3 sequence is 16 residues long. Trimming removed 0 bases at V and 0 bases at J, with 6 bases between.

The chain employs TRBV6-6 and TRBJ1-6, with D possibly being TRBD1 (6 bases). Per germline, CDR1 MNHNY and CDR2 SVGAGI (reference sequence). CDR3 length equals 13 residues. V was clipped by 6 bases and J by 6 bases, with 9 bases between them. CDR3 coding DNA: TGTGCCAGCAGCCCACAGGGTAATTCACCCCTCCACTTT. It yields the protein CASSPQGNSPLHF.